This T cell receptor beta chain was obtained from a study of T cells in localized non-small cell lung cancer. Sequencing used immunoSEQ multiplex PCR; TCRdb keeps in-frame clones, though not all of them. The sample consists of around 69,000 clones, 75% to 90% of them appearing once. V was pared by 3 bases and J by 4 bases, with 10 bases of the junction left unmatched. Germline loops: CDR1 MNHNS, CDR2 SASEGT. The CDR3 runs 17 residues. The TCR originated in a woman between 35 and 70 years old with stage I lung adenocarcinoma. The chain recombines TRBV6-1 with TRBJ2-1; 9 nucleotides match TRBD2. Sequenced material: peripheral blood, taken before any cancer treatment. The DNA for the CDR3 is TGTGCCAGCAGTGACCCCACGGCGGGAGGGGATTACAATGAGCAGTTCTTC. Its translation is CASSDPTAGGDYNEQFF.